This T cell receptor beta chain originates from a study of CD8 T cells in Susac syndrome. This clonotype came up once. Trimming took 1 base from V and 4 from J, leaving 7 bases between them. From germline, CDR1 is SEHNR and CDR2 FQNEAQ (reference sequence). The CDR3 runs to 14 residues. Reverse transcription of roughly 0.5 to 1 ug RNA was carried out with random hexamers. One entry per CDR3 protein, called by TCRdb with MiXCR from the immunoSEQ multiplex PCR reads. The table records about 120,000 distinct CDR3 sequences, more than 85% of them present only once. J is TRBJ1-4 and V is TRBV7-9, with D possibly being TRBD1 (5 bases). Sample: CD4+ T cells from PBMCs. This receptor was identified in a human donor with multiple sclerosis. The CDR3 here is CASSLGDGNEKLFF. The CDR3 DNA reads TGTGCCAGCAGCTTAGGGGACGGTAATGAAAAACTGTTTTTT.